This TCR beta chain was captured by sequencing in a study of cytomegalovirus exposure and HLA in healthy donors. The PCR made use of 60 Vbeta and 13 Jbeta primers. Method: immunoSEQ multiplex PCR; TCRdb's copy keeps in-frame clones and lacks some. The repertoire holds some 90,000 clones, under 85% seen once, with around 3.2% in the top ten. Germline loops: CDR1 MNHNY, CDR2 SVGAGI (reference sequence). This CDR3 has 15 amino acids. With 0 bases clipped from V and 9 bases from J, the junction kept 5 bases outside the gene matches. Study-level results: Later analysis suggested links between common viral pathogens and several top significant clusters. Cytomegalovirus association was listed for about 150 TCR beta chains. It was assumed in the presence/absence analyses that sequencing depth was roughly uniform across donors.

With regard to this clone: Antigen specificity is unknown.

Sequencing was performed on PBMCs. This clonotype originated in a female donor in good health and CMV-seropositive. The chain has TRBV6-6 and TRBJ1-6, with 7 bases matching TRBD1. CDR3 region: CASSYSRQGGSPLHF. CDR3 coding DNA: TGTGCCAGCAGTTACTCGAGACAGGGAGGTTCACCCCTCCACTTT.